This T cell receptor (beta chain) appears in the sequencing data of a study of T cell responses to AZD1222 COVID-19 vaccine. Clones were sequenced by immunoSEQ multiplex PCR, and TCRdb holds only the in-frame ones, with some missing. Among some 180,000 clones, 90% to 95% were seen once, and the ten largest hold 0.8% to 1.3%. Sequenced here: peripheral blood, sampled 28 days after the second dose of the MenACWY control vaccine. The clonotype comes from an adult who received the MenACWY meningococcal vaccine as a control.

The CDR3 reads CASSFPRETQYF. In DNA, the CDR3 is TGTGCCAGCAGTTTTCCCCGAGAGACCCAGTACTTC. The V gene is TRBV28, the J gene TRBJ2-5; D not certain. V lost 3 bases and J 4 bases, leaving 6 bases between the germline ends. Germline loops: CDR1 MDHEN, CDR2 SYDVKM. The CDR3 extends over 12 amino acids.